This T cell receptor beta chain came from a study of blood T cell repertoires in COVID-19. Study at large: Acute and convalescent COVID-19 samples came from the United States, Italy and Spain. From T cells, B-cell-depleted T cells, or PBMCs came the material, which was cDNA or gDNA.

The germline V gene encodes CDR1 GTSNPN and CDR2 SVGIG (reference sequence). The CDR3 totals 16 residues. The V gene end was trimmed by 2 bases and the J gene end by 0 bases; junction bases not matched to a gene: 8. As originally analysed: Amplification with reference gene primers provided the estimates of nucleated cell counts. Profiled with immunoSEQ multiplex PCR; TCRdb holds only in-frame clones, not every one. V and J calls and clone size are copied from that table; D and trimming were computed from the DNA. This sample has roughly 170,000 clones, with about 80% found just once. The genes are TRBV30 and TRBJ2-5, with TRBD2 identical over 8 bases. Input material: peripheral blood. The sequence was collected from a woman aged 70 to 79 with acute or convalescent COVID-19. This CDR3 reads CAWSSIAGLYQETQYF. The CDR3 DNA is TGTGCCTGGAGTTCCATAGCGGGACTGTACCAAGAGACCCAGTACTTC.